A single sample gave rise to the 16 T cell receptor beta chains below, sequenced in a study of blood T cell repertoires in COVID-19. The repertoire was sequenced with immunoSEQ multiplex PCR; TCRdb's copy has only in-frame clones and lacks some. The table lists approximately 100,000 clones, more than 80% of them singletons. Sample: peripheral blood. The receptors come from a human donor in a cohort sampled during active COVID-19.

This chain joins TRBV19 and TRBJ1-2; weak D call: TRBD1 (5 bases). CDR1 is LNHDA and CDR2 is SQIVND in the germline V gene (reference sequence). V gave up 6 bases and J gave up 8 bases, with 22 bases separating them. The CDR3 runs to 15 residues. The CDR3 bases are TGTGCCAGTAGAAAGGACCGACTGACTCCAGGGGGCTACACCTTC. It yields the protein CASRKDRLTPGGYTF.

The CDR3 loop reads CASSQQGVREKLFF. Written as DNA, the CDR3 is TGTGCCAGTAGCCAACAGGGGGTGCGGGAAAAACTGTTTTTT. The chain is built from TRBV2 and TRBJ1-4; 8 bases align to TRBD1. Trimming removed 9 bases from V and 8 bases from J; junction bases left unmatched: 11. CDR3 length: 14 residues. Per the germline V gene, CDR1 is SNHLY and CDR2 is FYNNEI.

The V gene is TRBV7-9, the J gene TRBJ2-3, with a possible D match to TRBD2 (6 bases). The length of the CDR3 is 14 residues. Germline V gene data show CDR1 as SEHNR and CDR2 as FQNEAQ (reference sequence). The ends were cut back, 3 bases at V and 0 bases at J, with 7 bases in the middle. The CDR3: CASSFGTSTDTQYF. In DNA, the CDR3 is TGTGCCAGCAGCTTCGGGACTAGCACAGATACGCAGTATTTT.

This chain links TRBV10-3 with TRBJ1-2; D gene ambiguous. Germline-derived CDR1 and CDR2 are ENHRY and SYGVKD. The ends were cut back, 7 bases at V and 4 bases at J, with 16 bases in the middle. This CDR3 comprises 14 residues. Here the CDR3 DNA reads TGTGCCATCACCTCCGGTGGGCCCCCCTATGGCTACACCTTC. This sequence encodes CAITSGGPPYGYTF.

The CDR3 bases are TGTGCCAGCAGCTTGCCTAAAGGGCTACAGGCTGAAGCTTTCTTT. Encoded protein: CASSLPKGLQAEAFF. The chain is built from TRBV7-9 and TRBJ1-1; D is possibly TRBD1 (5 bases). Germline CDR1 and CDR2: SEHNR and FQNEAQ (reference sequence). CDR3 size: 15 residues. Trimming cost V 3 bases and J 6 bases, with 17 bases left between them.

The chain has TRBV19 and TRBJ1-2; D remains unclear. This CDR3 spans 15 amino acids. Trimming took off 5 bases at V and 2 bases at J, with 15 bases between the two ends. Germline-derived CDR1 and CDR2 are LNHDA and SQIVND (reference sequence). In DNA form, the CDR3 reads TGTGCCAGTAGTCTGCAGGTTTCTATAAACTATGGCTACACCTTC. This encodes CASSLQVSINYGYTF.

This chain connects TRBV2 to TRBJ2-2; TRBD2 might be the D (6 bases). CDR1 is SNHLY and CDR2 is FYNNEI in the germline V gene. Trimming stripped 3 bases from V and 0 bases from J, with 11 bases between. The CDR3 covers 16 residues. CDR3 in DNA: TGTGCCAGCAGTGATGGGAGGCGGTCGAACACCGGGGAGCTGTTTTTT. It yields the protein CASSDGRRSNTGELFF.

This clone was observed a handful of times. The rearrangement links TRBV5-1 to TRBJ1-1, with 7 positions matching TRBD1. V dropped 0 bases and J dropped 3; count of bases not matched to a gene: 2. The CDR3 has 14 residues. The V gene's germline CDR1 is SGHRS and CDR2 YFSETQ. This chain's CDR3 is CASSLDTGDTEAFF. The CDR3 DNA reads TGCGCCAGCAGCTTGGACACAGGGGACACTGAAGCTTTCTTT.

A note on this clone: The same CDR3 is also encoded by other DNA sequences in this sample. The rearrangement joins TRBV7-2 to TRBJ2-5; TRBD2 matches at 12 bases. Per germline, CDR1 SGHTA and CDR2 FQGNSA. The V and J ends lost 4 bases and 0 bases, in that order; junction bases with no gene match: 3. The CDR3 is 16 amino acids. The DNA for the CDR3 is TGTGCCAGCAGCTCGAGACTAGCGGGGGACCAAGAGACCCAGTACTTC. Encoded protein: CASSSRLAGDQETQYF.

This chain connects TRBV19 to TRBJ2-7; 9 nucleotides align to TRBD1. V gave up 5 bases and J gave up 2 bases; unmatched junction bases: 10. Germline V CDR1 and CDR2: LNHDA, SQIVND (reference sequence). The CDR3 has 16 residues. CDR3 sequence reads: CASSRPGTGNPYEQYF. CDR3 DNA sequence: TGTGCCAGTAGTCGACCCGGGACAGGGAACCCCTACGAGCAGTACTTC.

The CDR3 DNA reads TGCAGTGCTAGTAGCAGGGGGAAGGCCGGTACGCAGTATTTT. Its translation is CSASSRGKAGTQYF. The chain is built from TRBV20-1 and TRBJ2-3; 7 nucleotides match TRBD1. Germline V gene sequence: CDR1 DFQATT, CDR2 SNEGSKA (reference sequence). The V and J ends lost 3 bases and 8 bases, in that order; junction bases with no gene match: 11. The length of the CDR3 is 14 residues.

The V and J genes are TRBV30 and TRBJ1-1; no definite D call. Trimming cost V 0 bases and J 1 base, with 6 bases left between them. CDR1 is GTSNPN and CDR2 is SVGIG in the germline V gene (reference sequence). This CDR3 comprises 13 residues. The CDR3 protein is CAWSVLKNTEAFF. DNA for the CDR3: TGTGCCTGGAGTGTACTGAAGAACACTGAAGCTTTCTTT.

The genes are TRBV10-3 and TRBJ1-5; tentatively, D is TRBD1 (6 bases). Germline V gives CDR1 ENHRY, CDR2 SYGVKD. Between the trimmed V and J ends, which lost 5 bases and 0 bases, there was a span of 17 bases. This CDR3 is 17 amino acids long. CDR3 amino acids: CAISNTGWGNSNQPQHF. The CDR3 DNA is TGTGCCATCAGTAACACAGGGTGGGGAAATAGCAATCAGCCCCAGCATTTT.

The chain carries TRBV6-6 and TRBJ1-1; 11 positions agree with TRBD1. Trimming cost V 2 bases and J 5 bases; bases outside gene matches: 1. There are 14 residues in the CDR3. Germline V gives CDR1 MNHNY, CDR2 SVGAGI (reference sequence). The CDR3 sequence is CASSYGQGATEAFF. CDR3 coding DNA: TGTGCCAGCAGTTACGGACAGGGGGCGACTGAAGCTTTCTTT.

CDR3 region: CASSDRDRLYNSPLHF. The CDR3 nucleotides are TGTGCCAGCAGCGACAGGGATCGTTTGTATAATTCACCCCTCCACTTT. The chain uses TRBV9 and TRBJ1-6, with a weak D call TRBD1 (6 bases). V gave up 3 bases and J gave up 4 bases, with 14 bases separating them. This CDR3 is 16 amino acids long. Looked up from germline, CDR1 is SGDLS and CDR2 is YYNGEE.

The chain combines TRBV7-2 with TRBJ1-2, with D maybe TRBD1 (6 bases). Germline lookup yields CDR1 SGHTA and CDR2 FQGNSA. The CDR3 is 13 amino acids. V lost 4 bases and J lost 8, with 14 bases in between. Written as DNA, the CDR3 is TGTGCCAGCAGCTCCAGGGGCCTATTGGGCTACACCTTC. The encoded protein is CASSSRGLLGYTF.